The next 11 T cell receptor beta chains were all read from a single sample in a study of cytomegalovirus exposure and HLA in healthy donors (dated by TCRdb to 2016 to 2017). Library preparation employed the immunoSEQ multiplex PCR assay. For the multiplex PCR, a mixture combining 60 forward primers for TCR Vbeta segments and 13 reverse primers for TCR Jbeta segments was used. TCRdb stores this immuneACCESS table with in-frame sequences only. Part of the clones is absent; in the studies checked, under half of the shortfall reflects unresolved V genes, and no reason is known for the rest. The sample table includes some 110,000 clones. The ten most abundant clones make up roughly 1% of the sample. Sample: PBMCs. The receptors here all came from a man aged 18 to 29 in good health and CMV-seronegative.

The genes are TRBV29-1 and TRBJ2-2; TRBD1 matches 8 bases. Per the germline V gene, CDR1 is SQVTM and CDR2 is ANQGSEA. This CDR3 contains 15 residues. The trim removed 5 bases at V and 2 bases at J, leaving 7 bases unmatched. CDR3 nucleotides: TGCAGCGTTAAAAACAGGGGGATCAACACCGGGGAGCTGTTTTTT. The encoded protein is CSVKNRGINTGELFF.

The chain has TRBV19 and TRBJ1-1, with 7 nucleotides matching TRBD1. The CDR3 has 14 residues. Germline V gives CDR1 LNHDA, CDR2 SQIVND (reference sequence). The V gene end was trimmed by 2 bases and the J gene end by 7 bases; junction bases not matched to a gene: 7. The CDR3 protein is CASSIHSWDSEAFF. Here the CDR3 DNA reads TGTGCCAGTAGTATACATTCGTGGGACAGTGAAGCTTTCTTT.

The chain combines TRBV19 with TRBJ1-2; tentatively, D is TRBD1 (6 bases). V shed 3 bases and J shed 4 bases, with 12 bases lying between them. The length of the CDR3 is 14 residues. CDR1 is LNHDA, CDR2 SQIVND, per germline (reference sequence). CDR3 coding DNA: TGTGCCAGTAGTATCCTCAGGGGTGGCTATGGCTACACCTTC. The encoded protein is CASSILRGGYGYTF.

The chain recombines TRBV5-1 with TRBJ1-6; 7 nucleotides align to TRBD1. With V trimmed by 4 bases and J by 5 bases, 9 bases remained unmatched. The CDR3 contains 16 residues. The germline V gene encodes CDR1 SGHRS and CDR2 YFSETQ. CDR3 in DNA: TGCGCCAGCAGCCTTGGTTCGGGACAGAATAATTCACCCCTCCACTTT. Its protein product is CASSLGSGQNNSPLHF.

This chain joins TRBV27 and TRBJ1-2, with 8 bases fitting TRBD1. The CDR3 has 15 residues. V lost 3 bases, J lost 4 bases, and 7 bases stayed unmatched. The germline V gene has CDR1 MNHEY and CDR2 SMNVEV (reference sequence). CDR3 in amino acids: CASSLRQGNTYGYTF. In nucleotides, the CDR3 is TGTGCCAGCAGTTTGCGACAGGGGAACACCTATGGCTACACCTTC.

The chain employs TRBV6-1 and TRBJ1-5; D may be TRBD1 (6 bases). V dropped 4 bases and J dropped 0 bases, with 13 bases sitting between them. This CDR3 has 16 residues. Per the germline V gene, CDR1 is MNHNS and CDR2 is SASEGT. The CDR3 DNA follows: TGTGCCAGCAGTGCCCAGACAGGTTTTAGCAATCAGCCCCAGCATTTT. Protein: CASSAQTGFSNQPQHF.

The gene calls are TRBV11-3 and TRBJ1-1, with 8 bases aligning to TRBD1. The CDR3 has 12 amino acids. J lost 9 bases, V lost 5 bases, and 5 bases had no gene match. Germline assignment: CDR1 SGHNT and CDR2 YENEEA. The CDR3 loop is CASSRRTGQAFF. CDR3 DNA sequence: TGTGCCAGCAGCCGACGGACAGGGCAAGCTTTCTTT.

Worth noting for this clone: Additional DNA sequences in this sample encode the identical CDR3. The chain recombines TRBV5-1 with TRBJ1-2; possibly TRBD1 for D (6 bases). Germline V gene sequence: CDR1 SGHRS, CDR2 YFSETQ. The CDR3 is 14 amino acids. V lost 0 bases to trimming and J lost 2 bases, with 8 bases between them. The CDR3 sequence is CASSLAGQNYGYTF. CDR3 nucleotides: TGCGCCAGCAGCTTGGCCGGACAGAACTATGGCTACACCTTC.

The chain carries TRBV27 and TRBJ1-2; weak D call: TRBD1 (6 bases). Trimming took 4 bases from V and 4 from J, leaving 10 bases between them. CDR1 is MNHEY, CDR2 SMNVEV, per germline (reference sequence). The CDR3 is 13 amino acids. The CDR3 nucleotides are TGTGCCAGCAGTTGGCAGGGGAGCTATGGCTACACCTTC. Translated, it gives CASSWQGSYGYTF.

The rearrangement joins TRBV11-2 to TRBJ2-7; 9 bases are a match to TRBD1. V lost 4 bases, J lost 5 bases, and 6 bases stayed unmatched. The germline V gene encodes CDR1 SGHAT and CDR2 FQNNGV. CDR3 size: 14 residues. This CDR3 is CASSSFRTGDEQYF. The CDR3 nucleotides read TGTGCCAGCAGCTCATTTCGGACAGGGGACGAGCAGTACTTC.

The chain links TRBV20-1 to TRBJ2-7, with TRBD2 matching 7 bases. After removal of 6 bases from V and 3 bases from J, the junction contained 2 bases not matched to a gene. The CDR3 is made up of 11 amino acids. The V gene's germline CDR1 is DFQATT and CDR2 SNEGSKA (reference sequence). The CDR3 coding sequence is TGCAGTGCGCGGGACTACTACGAGCAGTACTTC. Translation: CSARDYYEQYF.